A single sample is the source of the 25 T cell receptor beta chains below, sequenced in a study of shared clonotypes between healthy human individuals. Profiling relied on immunoSEQ multiplex PCR, and the TCRdb table lists in-frame clones only, not all of them. The table lists fewer than 400,000 clones, about 74% of them singletons. The sequencing input was memory CD4+ T cells sorted from blood. The subset denotes: CD45RA-negative fraction. These receptors all stem from a man in his thirties or forties in good health.

The chain combines TRBV11-2 with TRBJ2-2; D gene unclear. CDR1 SGHAT and CDR2 FQNNGV come from the germline V gene. V was pared by 3 bases and J by 1 base, with 9 bases between. The CDR3 consists of 15 residues. The CDR3 nucleotides read TGTGCCAGCAGCTTCCGGGCCCAGAACACCGGGGAGCTGTTTTTT. It yields the protein CASSFRAQNTGELFF. Drawing the rest from reference TRBV11-2 and TRBJ2-2, the complete variable domain is EAGVAQSPRYKIIEKRQSVAFWCNPISGHATLYWYQQILGQGPKLLIQFQNNGVVDDSQLPKDRFSAERLKGVDSTLKIQPAKLEDSAVYLCASSFRAQNTGELFFGEGSRLTVL.

This clone was seen many times. The gene calls are TRBV30 and TRBJ1-4, with D maybe TRBD1 (5 bases). Trimming took off 0 bases at V and 4 bases at J, with 12 bases between the two ends. This CDR3 has 15 amino acids. CDR1 is GTSNPN, CDR2 SVGIG, per germline (reference sequence). This chain's CDR3 is CAWSVQAVLNEKLFF. The CDR3 nucleotides are TGTGCCTGGAGTGTACAGGCAGTACTTAATGAAAAACTGTTTTTT.

This clone was recorded once. The V gene is TRBV5-6, the J gene TRBJ2-7; 7 bases fit TRBD1. Trimming took 4 bases from V and 3 from J; bases not matched to a gene: 7. Germline V gene data show CDR1 as SGHDT and CDR2 as YYEEEE. This CDR3 has 14 residues. CDR3 residues: CASSPPGQHYEQYF. The CDR3 bases are TGTGCCAGCAGCCCGCCGGGACAGCACTACGAGCAGTACTTC.

The rearrangement links TRBV27 to TRBJ1-1; a possible D gene is TRBD1 (6 bases). The CDR3 extends over 14 amino acids. The V gene's germline CDR1 is MNHEY and CDR2 SMNVEV (reference sequence). With 5 bases removed from V and 1 base from J, the gap between germline ends came to 11 bases. This CDR3 reads CASSLRGGNTEAFF. CDR3 DNA: TGTGCCAGCAGTCTCCGAGGGGGGAACACTGAAGCTTTCTTT.

The chain combines TRBV7-8 with TRBJ2-1; D remains ambiguous. V lost 7 bases and J lost 7, with 8 bases in between. The CDR3 extends over 11 amino acids. In germline, CDR1 is SGHVS, CDR2 FQNEAQ. CDR3 protein: CASIDENEQFF. The DNA for the CDR3 is TGTGCCAGCATCGATGAGAATGAGCAGTTCTTC.

This clone was counted a single time. The chain has TRBV29-1 and TRBJ2-3; 8 bases align to TRBD1. CDR1 is SQVTM and CDR2 is ANQGSEA in the germline V gene. Trimming cost V 4 bases and J 0 bases; bases outside gene matches: 12. The CDR3 is 17 amino acids. Here the CDR3 DNA reads TGCAGCGTTGGCCCAGACAGGGGCCCTTGGAGCACAGATACGCAGTATTTT. Amino acids: CSVGPDRGPWSTDTQYF.

The chain has TRBV6-1 and TRBJ1-1; D possibly corresponds to TRBD1 (5 bases). CDR3 length: 13 residues. Germline V CDR1 and CDR2: MNHNS, SASEGT. Trimming cost V 8 bases and J 1 base, with 11 bases left between them. This CDR3 reads CASSAGTNTEAFF. Here the CDR3 DNA reads TGTGCCAGCTCGGCAGGGACGAACACTGAAGCTTTCTTT.

The rearrangement links TRBV2 to TRBJ1-1; 9 nucleotides line up with TRBD1. The CDR3 length is 16 residues. Trimming at V came to 6 bases and at J to 1 base, leaving 9 bases not matched to a gene. Germline values: CDR1 SNHLY, CDR2 FYNNEI. CDR3 amino acids: CASRGAGTGQNTEAFF. As DNA, the CDR3 is TGTGCCAGCAGAGGCGCCGGGACAGGGCAGAACACTGAAGCTTTCTTT.

This rearrangement joins TRBV6-6 to TRBJ2-4, with no clear D. Deletions cut 2 bases from V and 1 base from J, with 6 bases between. The CDR3 contains 14 residues. Germline CDR1 MNHNY, CDR2 SVGAGI (reference sequence). Here the CDR3 reads CASSYRAAKNIQYF. The CDR3 DNA reads as TGTGCCAGCAGTTACCGAGCGGCCAAAAACATTCAGTACTTC.

V is TRBV6-6 and J is TRBJ2-3; 9 positions match TRBD2. The CDR3 spans 15 residues. With V trimmed by 5 bases and J by 4 bases, 7 bases remained unmatched. Germline values: CDR1 MNHNY, CDR2 SVGAGI (reference sequence). The CDR3 coding sequence is TGTGCCAGCAGTGCAGCGGGAGGTGGTGCAGATACGCAGTATTTT. Encoded protein: CASSAAGGGADTQYF.

V usage is TRBV6-5 and J usage is TRBJ2-7, with 7 bases aligning to TRBD2. Trimming at V came to 0 bases and at J to 4 bases, leaving 9 bases not matched to a gene. Germline CDR1 and CDR2: MNHEY and SVGAGI. CDR3 length: 16 amino acids. The CDR3 loop is CASSYSRGRARYEQYF. CDR3 DNA sequence: TGTGCCAGCAGTTACTCGAGAGGGAGGGCTAGGTACGAGCAGTACTTC.

The chain couples TRBV7-2 to TRBJ1-2; D may be TRBD1 (6 bases). The germline CDR1 and CDR2 sequences are SGHTA and FQGNSA. The CDR3 contains 13 residues. V was clipped by 2 bases and J by 5 bases, with 9 bases between them. DNA of the CDR3: TGTGCCAGCAGCTTATCAGGGGTGTATGGCTACACCTTC. This encodes CASSLSGVYGYTF.

This clone has just a few counts. The genes are TRBV21-1 and TRBJ1-2. TRBV21-1 is assigned pseudogene status. The CDR3 consists of 16 residues. The CDR3 reads CASSKGRGERVYGYTF. CDR3 nucleotides: TGTGCCAGCAGCAAAGGGAGAGGGGAGCGGGTCTATGGCTACACCTTC.

Note on this clone: The sample holds other DNA sequences that translate to the same CDR3. The gene calls are TRBV2 and TRBJ1-3; D remains unclear. The CDR3 sequence is 14 residues long. V was pared by 3 bases and J by 2 bases, with 8 bases between. Germline V gives CDR1 SNHLY, CDR2 FYNNEI. DNA of the CDR3: TGTGCCAGCAGTGACAGAGCTGCTGGAAACACCATATATTTT. Translating it yields CASSDRAAGNTIYF.

The chain is built from TRBV11-2 and TRBJ2-2; D is unclear. The V and J ends lost 0 bases and 8 bases respectively, with 10 bases between them. This CDR3 is built from 14 residues. In germline, CDR1 is SGHAT, CDR2 FQNNGV. The CDR3 reads CASSLDRTAGELFF. CDR3 sequence (DNA): TGTGCCAGCAGCTTAGATCGTACAGCGGGGGAGCTGTTTTTT.

The chain uses TRBV5-4 and TRBJ2-2, with D possibly being TRBD1 (5 bases). The germline gives CDR1 SGHNT, CDR2 YYREEE (reference sequence). The V end lost 3 bases, the J end lost 6 bases, and 15 bases lay between the germline ends. This CDR3 region has 15 residues. CDR3 sequence (DNA): TGTGCCAGCAGCTCAAAAGGCAGGGAACCCGGGGAGCTGTTTTTT. Amino acids: CASSSKGREPGELFF.

The chain is built from TRBV10-3 and TRBJ2-3; D is ambiguous. V gave up 7 bases and J gave up 11 bases, with 19 bases separating them. The length of the CDR3 is 13 residues. Germline CDR1 is ENHRY and CDR2 is SYGVKD. CDR3 residues: CAINLTPTDGQYF. For the CDR3, the DNA is TGTGCCATCAACCTAACACCAACCGACGGGCAGTATTTT.

The chain couples TRBV27 to TRBJ1-1; 9 bases map to TRBD1. The germline CDR1 and CDR2 sequences are MNHEY and SMNVEV (reference sequence). The V and J ends lost 7 bases and 8 bases, in that order; junction bases with no gene match: 5. The CDR3 has 12 residues. This CDR3 is CASNRGTGEAFF. The CDR3 DNA is TGTGCCAGCAATCGGGGGACAGGGGAAGCTTTCTTT.

V gene TRBV11-3 combines with J gene TRBJ2-5; D remains unclear. The CDR3 spans 15 residues. Germline CDR1 reads SGHNT; CDR2 reads YENEEA. With 4 bases removed from V and 4 bases from J, the gap between germline ends came to 16 bases. The CDR3 nucleotides are TGTGCCAGCAGCTCCCGTGACGCCGTAGGAGAGACCCAGTACTTC. This sequence encodes CASSSRDAVGETQYF.

Here the CDR3 DNA reads TGCGCCAGCAGCTTGGCAAGGGTGGAAAATGGCTACACCTTC. Its translation: CASSLARVENGYTF. The rearrangement links TRBV5-1 to TRBJ1-2; no clear D gene. This CDR3 is built from 14 residues. Germline V gene sequence: CDR1 SGHRS, CDR2 YFSETQ. The V end was cut by 0 bases, the J end by 6 bases, with 12 bases between. The whole variable domain, filled in from reference TRBV5-1 and TRBJ1-2, reads KAGVTQTPRYLIKTRGQQVTLSCSPISGHRSVSWYQQTPGQGLQFLFEYFSETQRNKGNFPGRFSGRQFSNSRSEMNVSTLELGDSALYLCASSLARVENGYTFGSGTRLTVV.

This rearrangement joins TRBV10-2 to TRBJ2-6; TRBD2 is a possible D gene (5 bases). V lost 1 base to trimming and J lost 1 base, with 14 bases between them. In germline, CDR1 is WSHSY, CDR2 SAAADI. CDR3 length: 18 amino acids. In nucleotides, the CDR3 is TGCGCCAGCAGTGAGTTACTAGGTCCTACTTCTGGGGCCAACGTCCTGACTTTC. The encoded protein is CASSELLGPTSGANVLTF.

The rearrangement joins TRBV4-2 to TRBJ2-1, with a tentative D call TRBD2 (6 bases). V was shortened by 1 base and J by 10 bases, with 11 bases between the two germline ends. The CDR3 contains 13 residues. CDR1 and CDR2 from the germline V gene are LGHNA and YNFKEQ. The CDR3 nucleotides are TGTGCCAGCAGCCAAGTGGAGGGTCGAGAGCAGTTCTTC. It yields the protein CASSQVEGREQFF.

This clone was recorded once. The rearrangement uses TRBV20-1 and TRBJ1-2, with D hard to call. CDR1 is DFQATT, CDR2 SNEGSKA, per germline (reference sequence). Trimming pared 6 bases from V and 2 bases from J, leaving 7 bases between. The CDR3 has 11 residues. The CDR3 bases are TGCAGTGCCCACGAGAACTATGGCTACACCTTC. Translating it yields CSAHENYGYTF.

This clone was seen a few times. The V call is TRBV6-1, the J call TRBJ1-1; D is undetermined. V lost 2 bases and J lost 1, with 8 bases in between. The CDR3 runs 14 residues. Germline V gene lookup returns CDR1 MNHNS and CDR2 SASEGT. The DNA of the CDR3 is TGTGCCAGCAGTGAACGGTCGCGGAACACTGAAGCTTTCTTT. Amino acid sequence: CASSERSRNTEAFF.

The chain couples TRBV7-2 to TRBJ2-7; D might be TRBD2 (5 bases). V dropped 1 base and J dropped 3 bases, with 13 bases sitting between them. The V gene's germline CDR1 is SGHTA and CDR2 FQGNSA. The length of the CDR3 is 15 residues. The DNA for the CDR3 is TGTGCCAGCAGCTTAGGCCCCCCAGGAGGCTACGAGCAGTACTTC. Encoded protein: CASSLGPPGGYEQYF.